The rows below give T cell receptor beta chains drawn from one sample of a study of blood T cell repertoires in COVID-19. TCRdb's table, derived via immunoSEQ multiplex PCR, lists solely in-frame clones and lacks some. The sample has some 160,000 clones; 80% are singletons. The sample comprised PBMCs or T cells enriched from blood (not recorded which). These receptors all come from a woman aged 55-69 years who had recovered from COVID-19. The CDR3 runs from the conserved cysteine through the conserved F or W. D genes are given only for firm matches. Expanded clones are given a class, and other clones once, few, many or no size at all.

d_gene,len,v_gene,j_gene,abundance,CDR3nt,CDR3aa
.,15,TRBV7-2,TRBJ1-3,.,TGTGCCAGCAGCTTAAGGGGGATCTCTGGAAACACCATATATTTT,CASSLRGISGNTIYF
TRBD1,15,TRBV19,TRBJ2-7,.,TGTGCCAGTAGTAGGGAAGACAGGGGCCCCTACGAGCAGTACTTC,CASSREDRGPYEQYF
TRBD2,15,TRBV7-2,TRBJ2-7,.,TGTGCCAGCAGCTTAGAACTAGCGGGGTCCTACGAGCAGTACTTC,CASSLELAGSYEQYF
.,14,TRBV2,TRBJ1-2,.,TGTGCCAGCAGGGACCTGGGGCAGGGCTATGGCTACACCTTC,CASRDLGQGYGYTF
.,12,TRBV12-3/TRBV12-4,TRBJ1-4,once,TGTGCCAGCAGCCCCTTGAATGAAAAACTGTTTTTT,CASSPLNEKLFF
TRBD1,13,TRBV5-4,TRBJ1-1,.,TGTGCCAGCAGCGAGGACAGGGGGCCTGAAGCTTTCTTT,CASSEDRGPEAFF
TRBD1,16,TRBV24-1,TRBJ2-3,.,TGTGCCACCAGTGAAAGGACAGGGGGCAGGGGAGATACGCAGTATTTT,CATSERTGGRGDTQYF
TRBD2,16,TRBV5-4,TRBJ2-2,.,TGTGCCAGCAGCCTTTTAGCGGGGGGTAACACCGGGGAGCTGTTTTTT,CASSLLAGGNTGELFF
.,14,TRBV11-2,TRBJ1-4,few,TGTGCCAGCAGCTTACAGTATGCGGGTGAAAAACTGTTTTTT,CASSLQYAGEKLFF
.,17,TRBV25-1,TRBJ1-2,few,TGTGCCAGCAGTGAATCGCTGGGCAGAAACCTCGGCTATGGCTACACCTTC,CASSESLGRNLGYGYTF
.,14,TRBV2,TRBJ2-1,.,TGTGCCAGCAGTGTAGGGAGCTCCTACAATGAGCAGTTCTTC,CASSVGSSYNEQFF
.,16,TRBV5-6,TRBJ1-2,few,TGTGCCAGCAGCGGCCTCCCCGGGACAAGTAACTATGGCTACACCTTC,CASSGLPGTSNYGYTF
TRBD2,14,TRBV18,TRBJ2-3,.,TGTGCCAGCTCACCTCCGGGGGGTGCAGATACGCAGTATTTT,CASSPPGGADTQYF
.,14,TRBV21-1,TRBJ2-4,.,TGTGCCAGCAGCAAAGAACGGGGATGGGACATTCAGTACTTC,CASSKERGWDIQYF
.,11,TRBV6-6,TRBJ1-2,.,TGTGCCAGCACCGGGGGGAGGGGCTACACCTTC,CASTGGRGYTF
.,16,TRBV9,TRBJ1-4,.,TGTGCCAGCAGCCCTCAGGTTGGGTTGGTAGGAGAAAAACTGTTTTTT,CASSPQVGLVGEKLFF
TRBD2,15,TRBV5-4,TRBJ2-1,.,TGTGCCAGCAGCTCAAGGACTAGCGGAGACAATGAGCAGTTCTTC,CASSSRTSGDNEQFF
.,13,TRBV24-1,TRBJ2-5,.,TGTGCCACCAGTGAAACGGGTGTCGAGACCCAGTACTTC,CATSETGVETQYF
.,11,TRBV12-3/TRBV12-4,TRBJ2-7,.,TGTGCCAGCAGCCCGAGCTACGAGCAGTACTTC,CASSPSYEQYF
.,14,TRBV7-2,TRBJ1-4,.,TGTGCCAGCAGCTTAGGGGCCGGGGGTGAAAAACTGTTTTTT,CASSLGAGGEKLFF
TRBD2,15,TRBV7-2,TRBJ2-1,.,TGTGCCAGCAGCTTATCGCGGGGGGATTACAATGAGCAGTTCTTC,CASSLSRGDYNEQFF
TRBD1,14,TRBV5-4,TRBJ2-2,.,TGTGCCAGCAGCCCGACAGGGTGGACCGGGGAGCTGTTTTTT,CASSPTGWTGELFF
.,12,TRBV12-3/TRBV12-4,TRBJ2-1,few,TGTGCCAGCAGTTTAACAGGAGATGAGCAGTTCTTC,CASSLTGDEQFF
.,11,TRBV6-5,TRBJ2-7,.,TGTGCCAGCAAGGACATTTACGAGCAGTACTTC,CASKDIYEQYF
.,14,TRBV27,TRBJ2-1,.,TGTGCCAGCAGTTTGTTTAGCTCCTACAATGAGCAGTTCTTC,CASSLFSSYNEQFF
.,12,TRBV14,TRBJ1-1,.,TGTGCCAGCAGCCAAGGCGCCAGGGTAGCTTTCTTT,CASSQGARVAFF
.,16,TRBV7-9,TRBJ1-6,once,TGTGCCAGCAGCTTGACTTATGTTAAATCGAGCTCACCCCTCCACTTT,CASSLTYVKSSSPLHF
.,15,TRBV6-5,TRBJ2-7,.,TGTGCCAGCAGTTACCCTGGGGGGAGGAGCTACGAGCAGTACTTC,CASSYPGGRSYEQYF
.,14,TRBV30,TRBJ2-4,.,TGTGCCTGGAGTCGGGGGGCAGCCAAAAACATTCAGTACTTC,CAWSRGAAKNIQYF
TRBD2,16,TRBV7-2,TRBJ2-1,.,TGTGCCAGCAGCCCTGGGACTAGCGGGGGGGCACGGGAGCAGTTCTTC,CASSPGTSGGAREQFF
.,16,TRBV6-2/TRBV6-3,TRBJ1-1,.,TGTGCCAGCAGTTACATGCAGGGACTAATGAACACTGAAGCTTTCTTT,CASSYMQGLMNTEAFF
TRBD1,19,TRBV7-9,TRBJ1-6,.,TGTGCCAGCCAATTCGCGAAGGGACAGGTCCGCTCCTATAATTCACCCCTCCACTTT,CASQFAKGQVRSYNSPLHF
TRBD1,15,TRBV13,TRBJ1-2,.,TGTGCCAGCAGCGCGGGGACAGTAGCTAACTATGGCTACACCTTC,CASSAGTVANYGYTF
.,19,TRBV5-1,TRBJ2-7,.,TGCGCCAGCAGCTTGTTGCCCCCGGTCGGGGGGCGGGAATCCTACGAGCAGTACTTC,CASSLLPPVGGRESYEQYF
.,13,TRBV2,TRBJ2-5,few,TGTGCCAGCAGTGCAGGCAGGGAAGAGACCCAGTACTTC,CASSAGREETQYF
.,14,TRBV13,TRBJ1-2,.,TGTGCCAGCAGCTTAGGCGGGAATAACTATGGCTACACCTTC,CASSLGGNNYGYTF
.,14,TRBV7-8,TRBJ2-7,.,TGTGCCAGCAGCTTTTACGGTTCTTCCTACGAGCAGTACTTC,CASSFYGSSYEQYF
.,13,TRBV30,TRBJ1-2,once,TGTGCCTGTCCCCCCAGGGGAAACTATGGCTACACCTTC,CACPPRGNYGYTF
.,14,TRBV5-1,TRBJ1-1,.,TGCGCCAGCAGCTTGGTTGGAGGGCGTACTGAAGCTTTCTTT,CASSLVGGRTEAFF
.,13,TRBV10-2,TRBJ2-7,.,TGCGCCAGCAGTGAGGGCAGGTACTACGAGCAGTACTTC,CASSEGRYYEQYF
.,16,TRBV5-6,TRBJ1-6,.,TGTGCCAGCAGCTTGTACCGCAGCTCCTATAATTCACCCCTCCACTTT,CASSLYRSSYNSPLHF
TRBD1,15,TRBV5-1,TRBJ1-2,.,TGCGCCAGCAGCTCCGGCCGGGGGACAGGGAGGGGCTACACCTTC,CASSSGRGTGRGYTF
.,12,TRBV6-2/TRBV6-3,TRBJ2-7,.,TGTGCCAGCAGCTTGTCGGGTAACGAGCAGTACTTC,CASSLSGNEQYF
TRBD1,15,TRBV9,TRBJ2-2,.,TGTGCCAGCAGCGTCCTGACAGGGGTAGCCGGGGAGCTGTTTTTT,CASSVLTGVAGELFF
.,17,TRBV4-1,TRBJ1-5,.,TGCGCCAGCAGCCACCTGGACAGTCCTTATAGCAATCAGCCCCAGCATTTT,CASSHLDSPYSNQPQHF
.,13,TRBV25-1,TRBJ2-3,.,TGTGCCAGCAGCAAAGGAGGCACAGATACGCAGTATTTT,CASSKGGTDTQYF
.,16,TRBV12-5,TRBJ2-1,.,TGTGCTAGTGGTTTGGTACTCGCAGGCGTGGGCGATGAGCAGTTCTTC,CASGLVLAGVGDEQFF
.,15,TRBV5-1,TRBJ2-2,.,TGCGCCAGCAGGGGGAGCGAGCCGAACACCGGGGAGCTGTTTTTT,CASRGSEPNTGELFF
.,17,TRBV15,TRBJ1-6,.,TGTGCCACCAGCAGAGAAGGGGGTTCGAACCCGAATTCACCCCTCCACTTT,CATSREGGSNPNSPLHF
.,12,TRBV19,TRBJ1-1,.,TGTGCCAGTAGTATGCGGGGCACTGAAGCTTTCTTT,CASSMRGTEAFF
TRBD1,13,TRBV15,TRBJ2-3,.,TGTGCCACCAGGGACAGGGGGACAGATACGCAGTATTTT,CATRDRGTDTQYF
.,15,TRBV21-1,TRBJ2-5,.,TGTGCCAGCAGCAAAAGGTCTAGCGGGGAAGAGACCCAGTACTTC,CASSKRSSGEETQYF
.,15,TRBV9,TRBJ1-5,.,TGTGCCAGCAGCGTTGGCGGGGGGGTAAATCAGCCCCAGCATTTT,CASSVGGGVNQPQHF
.,14,TRBV27,TRBJ1-1,.,TGTGCCAGCAGTTTGACAGGACCGGGGACTGAAGCTTTCTTT,CASSLTGPGTEAFF
.,13,TRBV30,TRBJ2-2,.,TGTGCCTGGAGTTGGGGGCTAGCCGGGGAGCTGTTTTTT,CAWSWGLAGELFF
.,16,TRBV5-1,TRBJ2-3,.,TGCGCCAGCAGCCCGGGCCCATCTAGCTTCCCAGATACGCAGTATTTT,CASSPGPSSFPDTQYF
TRBD1,13,TRBV29-1,TRBJ1-5,.,TGCAGCGTCTTACAGGGGAGCAATCAGCCCCAGCATTTT,CSVLQGSNQPQHF
.,13,TRBV7-2,TRBJ2-5,.,TGTGCCAGCAGCTTAGCCAGGGTAGAGACCCAGTACTTC,CASSLARVETQYF
TRBD1,12,TRBV6-5,TRBJ1-1,.,TGTGCCAGCAGAAAACAGGGGCTTGAAGCTTTCTTT,CASRKQGLEAFF
TRBD1,15,TRBV5-1,TRBJ2-2,many,TGCGCCAGCCGAGAGGGACAGGGAAACACCGGGGAGCTGTTTTTT,CASREGQGNTGELFF